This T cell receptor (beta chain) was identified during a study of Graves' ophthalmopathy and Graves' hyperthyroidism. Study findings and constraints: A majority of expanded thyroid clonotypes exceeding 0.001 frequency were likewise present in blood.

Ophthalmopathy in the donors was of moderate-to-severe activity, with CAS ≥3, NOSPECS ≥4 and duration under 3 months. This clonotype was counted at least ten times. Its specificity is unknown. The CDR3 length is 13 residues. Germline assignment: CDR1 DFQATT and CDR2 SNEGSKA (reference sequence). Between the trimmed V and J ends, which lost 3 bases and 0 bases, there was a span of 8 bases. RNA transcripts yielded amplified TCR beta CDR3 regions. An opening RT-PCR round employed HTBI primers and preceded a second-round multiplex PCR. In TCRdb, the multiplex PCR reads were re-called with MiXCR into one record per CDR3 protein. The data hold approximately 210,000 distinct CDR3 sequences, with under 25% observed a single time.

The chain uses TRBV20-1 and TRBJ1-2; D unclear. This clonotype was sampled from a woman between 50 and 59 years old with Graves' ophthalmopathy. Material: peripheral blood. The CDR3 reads CSARADANYGYTF. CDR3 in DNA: TGCAGTGCTAGGGCCGACGCTAACTATGGCTACACCTTC.